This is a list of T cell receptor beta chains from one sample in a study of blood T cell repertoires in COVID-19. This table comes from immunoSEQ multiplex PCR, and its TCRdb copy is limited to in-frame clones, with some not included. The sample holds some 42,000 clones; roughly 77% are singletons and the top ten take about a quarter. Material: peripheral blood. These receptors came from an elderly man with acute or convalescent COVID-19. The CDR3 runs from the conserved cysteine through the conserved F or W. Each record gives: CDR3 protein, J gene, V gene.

CDR3aa: CASSSSGDYTDTQYF
j_gene: TRBJ2-3
v_gene: TRBV5-5

CDR3aa: CASSKGTGSLLRNQPQHF
j_gene: TRBJ1-5
v_gene: TRBV14

CDR3aa: CATSDSVGLAMYNEQFF
j_gene: TRBJ2-1
v_gene: TRBV24-1

CDR3aa: CAWGPGLAGYEQYF
j_gene: TRBJ2-7
v_gene: TRBV30

CDR3aa: CASSPSGGGETQYF
j_gene: TRBJ2-5
v_gene: TRBV3-1/TRBV3-2

CDR3aa: CASSSQPTGLEETQYF
j_gene: TRBJ2-5
v_gene: TRBV5-1

CDR3aa: CASSVDSVNSPLHF
j_gene: TRBJ1-6
v_gene: TRBV9

CDR3aa: CASSLRERYNEQFF
j_gene: TRBJ2-1
v_gene: TRBV27

CDR3aa: CASSLAPGGEQYF
j_gene: TRBJ2-7
v_gene: TRBV12-3/TRBV12-4

CDR3aa: CASRGQGETQYF
j_gene: TRBJ2-5
v_gene: TRBV7-2

CDR3aa: CASSVAGGGTYNEQFF
j_gene: TRBJ2-1
v_gene: TRBV9

CDR3aa: CSVDGASTEAFF
j_gene: TRBJ1-1
v_gene: TRBV29-1

CDR3aa: CASSLERGGATYNEQFF
j_gene: TRBJ2-1
v_gene: TRBV5-1

CDR3aa: CASSPGEHGELFF
j_gene: TRBJ2-2
v_gene: TRBV12-3/TRBV12-4

CDR3aa: CASSLLGGRALREQFF
j_gene: TRBJ2-1
v_gene: TRBV5-1

CDR3aa: CSVGEGASDGYTF
j_gene: TRBJ1-2
v_gene: TRBV29-1

CDR3aa: CASSESRTAGEQYF
j_gene: TRBJ2-7
v_gene: TRBV10-1

CDR3aa: CASSPAGTLYEQYF
j_gene: TRBJ2-7
v_gene: TRBV18

CDR3aa: CASNYRGQYGYTF
j_gene: TRBJ1-2
v_gene: TRBV5-4

CDR3aa: CSGKTGTQETQYF
j_gene: TRBJ2-5
v_gene: TRBV29-1

CDR3aa: CASSQGEGNPYNEQFF
j_gene: TRBJ2-1
v_gene: TRBV4-1

CDR3aa: CGLMDREGGELFF
j_gene: TRBJ2-2
v_gene: TRBV24-1

CDR3aa: CASSQDGGSGSGNTIYF
j_gene: TRBJ1-3
v_gene: TRBV4-2

CDR3aa: CASSLPGHLTNQPQHF
j_gene: TRBJ1-5
v_gene: TRBV7-4